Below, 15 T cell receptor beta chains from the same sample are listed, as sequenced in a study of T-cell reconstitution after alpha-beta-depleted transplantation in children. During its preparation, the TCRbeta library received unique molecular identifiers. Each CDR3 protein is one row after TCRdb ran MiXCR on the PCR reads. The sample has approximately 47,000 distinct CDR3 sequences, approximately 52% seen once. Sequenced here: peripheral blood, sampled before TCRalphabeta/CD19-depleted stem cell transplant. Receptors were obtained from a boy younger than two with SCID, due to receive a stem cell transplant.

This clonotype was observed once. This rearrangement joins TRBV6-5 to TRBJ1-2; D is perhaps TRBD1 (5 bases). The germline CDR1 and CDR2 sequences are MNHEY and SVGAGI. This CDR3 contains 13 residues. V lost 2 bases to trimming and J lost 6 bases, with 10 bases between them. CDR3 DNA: TGTGCCAGCAGTTACGACAGAATTGATGGCTACACCTTC. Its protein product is CASSYDRIDGYTF.

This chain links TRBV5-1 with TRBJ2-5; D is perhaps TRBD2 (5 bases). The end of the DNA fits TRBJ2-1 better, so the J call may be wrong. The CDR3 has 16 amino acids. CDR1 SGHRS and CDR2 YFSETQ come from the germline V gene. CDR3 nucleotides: TGCGCCAGCAGCTTGGTGTCGGGAACCACCTACAATGAGCAGTTCTTC. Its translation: CASSLVSGTTYNEQFF.

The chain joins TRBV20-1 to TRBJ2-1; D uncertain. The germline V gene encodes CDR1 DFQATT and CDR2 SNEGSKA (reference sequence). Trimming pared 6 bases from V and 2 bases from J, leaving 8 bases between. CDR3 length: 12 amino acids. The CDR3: CSAPGPYNEQFF. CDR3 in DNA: TGCAGTGCGCCCGGCCCCTACAATGAGCAGTTCTTC.

The CDR3 DNA reads TGTGCCAGCAGCCCTCCGGGGGAGCGCACAGATACGCAGTATTTT. Protein: CASSPPGERTDTQYF. The rearrangement joins TRBV11-2 to TRBJ2-3; D perhaps matches TRBD2 (6 bases). V lost 5 bases and J 1 base, leaving 13 bases between the germline ends. The CDR3 extends over 15 amino acids. Germline V gene sequence: CDR1 SGHAT, CDR2 FQNNGV.

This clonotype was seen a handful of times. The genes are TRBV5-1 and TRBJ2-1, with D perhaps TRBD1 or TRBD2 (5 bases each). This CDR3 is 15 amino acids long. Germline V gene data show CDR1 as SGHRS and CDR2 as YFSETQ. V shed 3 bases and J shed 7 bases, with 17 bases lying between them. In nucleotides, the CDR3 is TGCGCCAGCAGCTCGACCGGGACCGCGTATAATGAGCAGTTCTTC. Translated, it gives CASSSTGTAYNEQFF.

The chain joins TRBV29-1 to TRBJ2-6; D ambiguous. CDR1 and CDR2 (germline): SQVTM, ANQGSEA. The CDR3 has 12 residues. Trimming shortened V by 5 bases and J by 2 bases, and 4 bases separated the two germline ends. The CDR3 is CSVQAGANVLTF. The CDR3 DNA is TGCAGCGTTCAGGCTGGGGCCAACGTCCTGACTTTC.

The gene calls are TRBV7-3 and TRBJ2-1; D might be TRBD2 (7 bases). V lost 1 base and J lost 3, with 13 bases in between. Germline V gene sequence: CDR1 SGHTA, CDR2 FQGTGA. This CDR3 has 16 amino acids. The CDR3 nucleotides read TGTGCCAGCAGCTTAATGGGGAGGGGGAGCTACAATGAGCAGTTCTTC. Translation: CASSLMGRGSYNEQFF.

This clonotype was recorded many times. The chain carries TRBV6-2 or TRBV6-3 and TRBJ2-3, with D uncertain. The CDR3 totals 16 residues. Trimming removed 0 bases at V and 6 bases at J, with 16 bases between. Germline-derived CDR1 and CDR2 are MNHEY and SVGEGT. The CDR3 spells CASSYSMVTPPDTQYF. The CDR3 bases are TGTGCCAGCAGTTACTCGATGGTGACCCCTCCGGATACGCAGTATTTT.

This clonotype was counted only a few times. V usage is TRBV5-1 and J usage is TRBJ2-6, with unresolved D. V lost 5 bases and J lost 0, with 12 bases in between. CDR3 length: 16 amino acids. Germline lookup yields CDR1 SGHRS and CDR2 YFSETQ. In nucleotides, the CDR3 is TGCGCCAGCAGGGGGTATATCCTCTCTGGGGCCAACGTCCTGACTTTC. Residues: CASRGYILSGANVLTF.

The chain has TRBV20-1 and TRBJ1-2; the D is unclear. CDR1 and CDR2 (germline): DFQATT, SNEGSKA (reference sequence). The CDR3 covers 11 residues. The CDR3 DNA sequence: TGCACCCAGTCCCCGACGGGGGGCTACACCTTC. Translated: CTQSPTGGYTF.

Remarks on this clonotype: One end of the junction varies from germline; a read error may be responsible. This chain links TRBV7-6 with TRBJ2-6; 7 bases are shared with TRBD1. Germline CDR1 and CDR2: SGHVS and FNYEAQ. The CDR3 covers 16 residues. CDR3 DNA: TGTACCAGCAGCTATACAGGGGACTCTGGGGCCAACGTCCTGACTTTC. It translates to CTSSYTGDSGANVLTF.

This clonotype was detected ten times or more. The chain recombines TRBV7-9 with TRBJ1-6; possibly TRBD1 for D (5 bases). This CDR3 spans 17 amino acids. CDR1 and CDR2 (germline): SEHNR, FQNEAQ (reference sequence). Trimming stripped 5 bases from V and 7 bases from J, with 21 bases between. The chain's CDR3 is CASSPQPTGPLNSPLHF. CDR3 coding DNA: TGTGCCAGCAGCCCCCAACCTACAGGCCCCTTGAATTCACCCCTCCACTTT.

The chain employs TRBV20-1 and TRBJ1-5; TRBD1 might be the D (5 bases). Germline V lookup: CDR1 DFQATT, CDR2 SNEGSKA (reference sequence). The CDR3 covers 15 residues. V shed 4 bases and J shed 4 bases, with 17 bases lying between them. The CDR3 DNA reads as TGCAGTGCTACGATTTTACTAGAGGGGAATCAGCCCCAGCATTTT. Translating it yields CSATILLEGNQPQHF.

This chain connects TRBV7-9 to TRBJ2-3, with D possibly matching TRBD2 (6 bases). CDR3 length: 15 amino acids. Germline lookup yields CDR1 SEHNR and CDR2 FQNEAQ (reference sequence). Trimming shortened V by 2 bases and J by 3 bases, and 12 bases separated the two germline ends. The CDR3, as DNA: TGTGCCAGCAGCTTAAACCCGGGGGTGACAGATACGCAGTATTTT. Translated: CASSLNPGVTDTQYF.

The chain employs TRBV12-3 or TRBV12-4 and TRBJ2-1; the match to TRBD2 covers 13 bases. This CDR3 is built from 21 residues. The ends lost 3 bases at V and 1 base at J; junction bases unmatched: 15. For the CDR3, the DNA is TGTGCCAGCAGTTTCCGGCCCCGACTAGCGGGGGGCCGTGGGTCCTACAATGAGCAGTTCTTC. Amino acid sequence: CASSFRPRLAGGRGSYNEQFF.